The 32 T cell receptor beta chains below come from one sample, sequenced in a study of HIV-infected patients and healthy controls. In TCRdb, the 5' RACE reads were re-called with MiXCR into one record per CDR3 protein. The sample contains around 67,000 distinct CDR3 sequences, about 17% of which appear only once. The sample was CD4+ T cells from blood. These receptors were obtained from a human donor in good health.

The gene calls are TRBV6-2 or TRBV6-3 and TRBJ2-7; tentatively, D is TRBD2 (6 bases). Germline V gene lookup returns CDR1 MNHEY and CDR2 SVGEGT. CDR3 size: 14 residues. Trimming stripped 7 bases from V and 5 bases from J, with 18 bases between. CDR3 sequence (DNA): TGTGCCAGCATTAATCGGGGGTCTTTGGACGAGCAGTACTTC. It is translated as CASINRGSLDEQYF.

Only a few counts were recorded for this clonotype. The CDR3 region has the DNA TGTGCCAGCAGCGTAGGGACAGGAGGGGCCTACGAGCAGTACTTC. Its protein product is CASSVGTGGAYEQYF. The chain is built from TRBV9 and TRBJ2-7, with D tentatively TRBD1 (7 bases). The CDR3 loop spans 15 amino acids. V shed 0 bases and J shed 2 bases, with 12 bases lying between them. Germline CDR1 reads SGDLS; CDR2 reads YYNGEE.

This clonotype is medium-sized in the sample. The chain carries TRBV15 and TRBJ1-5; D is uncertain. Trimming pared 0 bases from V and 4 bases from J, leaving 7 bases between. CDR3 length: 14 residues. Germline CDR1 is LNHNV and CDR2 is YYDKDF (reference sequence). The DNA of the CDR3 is TGTGCCACCAGCAGAGAGAGCGGAAATCAGCCCCAGCATTTT. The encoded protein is CATSRESGNQPQHF.

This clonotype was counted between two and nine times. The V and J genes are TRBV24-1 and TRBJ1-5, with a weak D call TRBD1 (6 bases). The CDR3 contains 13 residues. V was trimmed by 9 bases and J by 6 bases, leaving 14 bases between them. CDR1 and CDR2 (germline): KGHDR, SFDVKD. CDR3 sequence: CATRAGAGQPQHF. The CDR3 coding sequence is TGTGCCACCCGAGCGGGGGCTGGTCAGCCCCAGCATTTT.

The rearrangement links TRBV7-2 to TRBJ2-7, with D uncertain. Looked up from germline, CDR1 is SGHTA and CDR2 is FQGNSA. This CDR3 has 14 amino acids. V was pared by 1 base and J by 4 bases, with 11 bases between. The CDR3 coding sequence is TGTGCCAGCAGCTTAGAGGCAAGTACGTACGAGCAGTACTTC. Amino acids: CASSLEASTYEQYF.

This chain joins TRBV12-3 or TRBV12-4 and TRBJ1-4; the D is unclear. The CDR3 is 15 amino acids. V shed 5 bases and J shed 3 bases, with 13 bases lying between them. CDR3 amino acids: CASSGRRAANEKLFF. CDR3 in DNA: TGTGCCAGCAGTGGGAGGAGGGCAGCTAATGAAAAACTGTTTTTT.

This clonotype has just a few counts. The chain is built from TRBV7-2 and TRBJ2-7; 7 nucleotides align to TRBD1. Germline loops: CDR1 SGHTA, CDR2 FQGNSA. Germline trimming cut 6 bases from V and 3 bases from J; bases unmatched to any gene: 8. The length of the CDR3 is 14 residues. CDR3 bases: TGTGCCAGCAGGGACAGGTATAAGGGCTACGAGCAGTACTTC. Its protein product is CASRDRYKGYEQYF.

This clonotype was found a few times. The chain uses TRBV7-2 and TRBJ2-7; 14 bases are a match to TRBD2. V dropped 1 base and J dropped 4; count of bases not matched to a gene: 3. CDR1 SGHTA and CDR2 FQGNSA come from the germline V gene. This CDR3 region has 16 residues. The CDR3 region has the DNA TGTGCCAGCAGCTTAGGCGGACTAGCGGGAGGATACGAGCAGTACTTC. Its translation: CASSLGGLAGGYEQYF.

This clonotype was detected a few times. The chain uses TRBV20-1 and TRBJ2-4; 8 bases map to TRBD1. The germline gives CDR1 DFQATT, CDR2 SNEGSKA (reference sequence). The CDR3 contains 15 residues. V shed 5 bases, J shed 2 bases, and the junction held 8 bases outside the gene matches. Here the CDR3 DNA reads TGCAGTGCTCCACAGGGGGTTGATACCAAAAACATTCAGTACTTC. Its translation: CSAPQGVDTKNIQYF.

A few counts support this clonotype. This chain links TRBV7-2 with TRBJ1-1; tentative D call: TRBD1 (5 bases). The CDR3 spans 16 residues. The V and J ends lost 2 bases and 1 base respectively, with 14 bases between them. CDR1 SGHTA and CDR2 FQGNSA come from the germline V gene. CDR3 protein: CASSLSYRPQNTEAFF. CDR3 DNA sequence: TGTGCCAGCAGCTTATCATACAGGCCACAGAACACTGAAGCTTTCTTT.

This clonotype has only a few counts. CDR3 sequence reads: CSVETTGELFF. CDR3 sequence (DNA): TGCAGCGTTGAAACCACCGGGGAGCTGTTTTTT. The chain recombines TRBV29-1 with TRBJ2-2, with D hard to call. Germline-derived CDR1 and CDR2 are SQVTM and ANQGSEA. V was shortened by 2 bases and J by 4 bases, with 2 bases between the two germline ends. This CDR3 has 11 residues.

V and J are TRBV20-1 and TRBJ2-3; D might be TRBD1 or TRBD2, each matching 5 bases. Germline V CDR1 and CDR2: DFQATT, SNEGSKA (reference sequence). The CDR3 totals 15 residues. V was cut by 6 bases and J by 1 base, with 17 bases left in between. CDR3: CSADSSGRGTDTQYF. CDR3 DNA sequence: TGCAGTGCAGACTCTTCGGGGCGGGGCACAGATACGCAGTATTTT.

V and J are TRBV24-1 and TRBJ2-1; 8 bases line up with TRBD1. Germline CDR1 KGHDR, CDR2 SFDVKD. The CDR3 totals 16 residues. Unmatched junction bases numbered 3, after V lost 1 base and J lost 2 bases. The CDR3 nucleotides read TGTGCCACCAGTGATTTCGACAGGGGACCCTACAATGAGCAGTTCTTC. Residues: CATSDFDRGPYNEQFF.

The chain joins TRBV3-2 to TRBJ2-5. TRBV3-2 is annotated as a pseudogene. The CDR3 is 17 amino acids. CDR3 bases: TGTGCCAGCAGCCAAGATTTGGGCAGTAAATTCCAAGAGACCCAGTACTTC. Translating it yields CASSQDLGSKFQETQYF.

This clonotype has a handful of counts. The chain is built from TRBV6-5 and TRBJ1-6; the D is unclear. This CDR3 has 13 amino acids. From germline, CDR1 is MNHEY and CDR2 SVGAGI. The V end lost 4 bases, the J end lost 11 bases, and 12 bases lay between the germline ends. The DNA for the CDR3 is TGTGCCAGCAGTTTCGGACGGGAGGCACCCCTCCACTTT. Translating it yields CASSFGREAPLHF.

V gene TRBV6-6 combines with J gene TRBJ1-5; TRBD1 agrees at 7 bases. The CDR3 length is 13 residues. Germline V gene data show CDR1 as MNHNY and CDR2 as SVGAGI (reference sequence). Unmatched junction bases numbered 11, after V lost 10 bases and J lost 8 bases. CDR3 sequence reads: CATGPRQGEPQHF. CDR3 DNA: TGTGCCACCGGACCCCGACAGGGAGAGCCCCAGCATTTT.

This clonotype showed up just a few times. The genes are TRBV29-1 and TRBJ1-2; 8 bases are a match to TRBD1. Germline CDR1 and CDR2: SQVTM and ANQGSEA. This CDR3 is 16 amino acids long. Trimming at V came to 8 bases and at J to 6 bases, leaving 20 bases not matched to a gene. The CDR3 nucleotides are TGCAGCATTAATACCGGGACAGGCGTCGCTAGTAATGGCTACACCTTC. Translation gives CSINTGTGVASNGYTF.

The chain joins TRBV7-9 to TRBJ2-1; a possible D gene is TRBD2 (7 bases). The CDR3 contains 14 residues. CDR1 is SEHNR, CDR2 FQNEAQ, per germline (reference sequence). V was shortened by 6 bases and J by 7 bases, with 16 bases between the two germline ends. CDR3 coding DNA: TGTGCCAGCAGACCCGGGGGGCCTAAAAATGAGCAGTTCTTC. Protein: CASRPGGPKNEQFF.

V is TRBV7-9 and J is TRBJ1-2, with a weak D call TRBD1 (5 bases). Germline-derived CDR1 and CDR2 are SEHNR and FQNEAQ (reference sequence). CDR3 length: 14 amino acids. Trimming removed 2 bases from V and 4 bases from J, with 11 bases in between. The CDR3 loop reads CASSLQGGTYGYTF. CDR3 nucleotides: TGTGCCAGCAGCTTACAGGGCGGAACCTATGGCTACACCTTC.

CDR3 DNA sequence: TGTGCCAGCAGCGTGGGAGCGGGGGTAGGCACAGATACGCAGTATTTT. Amino acids: CASSVGAGVGTDTQYF. The chain uses TRBV9 and TRBJ2-3; TRBD2 aligns across 8 bases. CDR3 size: 16 residues. Germline CDR1 reads SGDLS; CDR2 reads YYNGEE. V lost 2 bases and J lost 1; bases outside the gene matches: 6.

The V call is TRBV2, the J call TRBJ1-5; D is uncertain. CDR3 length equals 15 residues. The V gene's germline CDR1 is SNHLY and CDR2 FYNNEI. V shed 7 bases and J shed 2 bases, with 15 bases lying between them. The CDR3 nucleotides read TGTGCCAGCACCCCCCTGAGTATTGGCAATCAGCCCCAGCATTTT. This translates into CASTPLSIGNQPQHF.

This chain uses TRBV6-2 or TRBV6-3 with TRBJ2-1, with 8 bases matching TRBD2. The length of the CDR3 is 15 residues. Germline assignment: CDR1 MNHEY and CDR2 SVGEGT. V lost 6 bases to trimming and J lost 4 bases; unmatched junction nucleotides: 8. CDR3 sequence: CASSRGGQGYNEQFF. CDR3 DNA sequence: TGTGCCAGCAGCCGCGGGGGGCAGGGATACAATGAGCAGTTCTTC.

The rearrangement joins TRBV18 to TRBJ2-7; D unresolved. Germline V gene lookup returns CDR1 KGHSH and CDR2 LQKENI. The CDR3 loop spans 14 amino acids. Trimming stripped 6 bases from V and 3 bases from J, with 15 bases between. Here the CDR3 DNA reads TGTGCCAGCTCGCCAGCTTCCTTTATCTACGAGCAGTACTTC. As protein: CASSPASFIYEQYF.

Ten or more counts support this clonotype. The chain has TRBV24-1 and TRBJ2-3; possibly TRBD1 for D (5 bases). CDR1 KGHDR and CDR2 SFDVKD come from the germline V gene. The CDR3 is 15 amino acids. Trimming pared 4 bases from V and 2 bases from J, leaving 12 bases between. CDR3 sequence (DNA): TGTGCCACCAGTGAGCCAGGGCAGGCCACAGATACGCAGTATTTT. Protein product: CATSEPGQATDTQYF.

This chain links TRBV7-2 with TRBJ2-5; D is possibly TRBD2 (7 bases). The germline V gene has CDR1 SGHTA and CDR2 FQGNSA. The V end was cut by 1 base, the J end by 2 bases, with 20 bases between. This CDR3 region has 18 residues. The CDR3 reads CASSLGGAGALPQETQYF. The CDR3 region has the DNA TGTGCCAGCAGCTTAGGAGGCGCGGGGGCCTTACCTCAAGAGACCCAGTACTTC.

The CDR3 bases are TGCAGTGCTAGACTAGCGGGAATGGATACGCAGTATTTT. It specifies CSARLAGMDTQYF. The chain combines TRBV20-1 with TRBJ2-3; 9 nucleotides line up with TRBD2. CDR1 is DFQATT, CDR2 SNEGSKA, per germline (reference sequence). The CDR3 extends over 13 amino acids. V was clipped by 2 bases and J by 6 bases; unmatched bases: 3.

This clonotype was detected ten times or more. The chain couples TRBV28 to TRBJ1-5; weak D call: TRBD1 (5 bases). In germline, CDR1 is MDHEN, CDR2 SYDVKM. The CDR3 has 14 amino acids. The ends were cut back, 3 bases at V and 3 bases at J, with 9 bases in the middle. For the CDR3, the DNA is TGTGCCAGCAGTTTTGGGGGACCCAATCAGCCCCAGCATTTT. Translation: CASSFGGPNQPQHF.

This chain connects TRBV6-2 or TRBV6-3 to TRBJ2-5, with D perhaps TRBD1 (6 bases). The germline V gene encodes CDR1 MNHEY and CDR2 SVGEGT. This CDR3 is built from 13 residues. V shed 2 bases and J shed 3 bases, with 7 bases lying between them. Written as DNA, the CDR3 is TGTGCCAGCAGTTACCGGACAGAAGAGACCCAGTACTTC. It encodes CASSYRTEETQYF.

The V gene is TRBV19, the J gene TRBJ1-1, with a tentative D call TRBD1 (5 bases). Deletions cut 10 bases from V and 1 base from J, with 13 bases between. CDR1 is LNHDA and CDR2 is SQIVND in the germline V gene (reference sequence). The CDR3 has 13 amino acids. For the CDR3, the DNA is TGTGCCACCAAACAGGAGGCGAACACTGAAGCTTTCTTT. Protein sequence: CATKQEANTEAFF.

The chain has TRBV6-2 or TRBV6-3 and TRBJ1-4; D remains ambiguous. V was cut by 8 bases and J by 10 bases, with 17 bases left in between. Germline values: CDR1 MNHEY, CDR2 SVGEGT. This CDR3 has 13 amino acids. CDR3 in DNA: TGTGCCAGCGCGGGTCAAGGGTTTGGAAAACTGTTTTTT. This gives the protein CASAGQGFGKLFF.

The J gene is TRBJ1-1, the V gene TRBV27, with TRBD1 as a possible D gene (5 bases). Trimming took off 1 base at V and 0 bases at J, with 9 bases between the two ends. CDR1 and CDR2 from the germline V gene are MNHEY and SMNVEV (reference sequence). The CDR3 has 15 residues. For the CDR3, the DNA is TGTGCCAGCAGTTTATTTGGGACCCTGAACACTGAAGCTTTCTTT. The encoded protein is CASSLFGTLNTEAFF.

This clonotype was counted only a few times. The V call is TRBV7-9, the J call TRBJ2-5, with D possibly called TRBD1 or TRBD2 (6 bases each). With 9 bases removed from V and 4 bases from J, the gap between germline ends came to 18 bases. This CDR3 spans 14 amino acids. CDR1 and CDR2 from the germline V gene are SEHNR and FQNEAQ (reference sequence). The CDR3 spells CASSPPGAGETQYF. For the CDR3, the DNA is TGTGCCAGTTCACCCCCGGGGGCGGGAGAGACCCAGTACTTC.